This is a list of T cell receptor beta chains from one sample in a study of blood T cell repertoires in COVID-19. Clones were sequenced by immunoSEQ multiplex PCR, and TCRdb holds only the in-frame ones, with some missing. The table shows 250,000 to 350,000 clones, with 92% occurring only once. The sequenced material came from PBMCs or T cells enriched from blood (not recorded which). The receptor set was obtained from a woman in her thirties who had recovered from COVID-19. Each CDR3 is given with its conserved first and last residue. Fields, in order: J gene, D gene, clone size, V gene, CDR3 DNA, CDR3 protein. D genes are given only for firm matches. Not all rows give a size; the values are once, few, many and, for expanded clones, a class.

j_gene: TRBJ1-6; d_gene: TRBD1; abundance: NA; v_gene: TRBV6-1; CDR3nt: TGTGCCAGCAGTGAATTAGGACAGGGAGTTTCACCCCTCCACTTT; CDR3aa: CASSELGQGVSPLHF
j_gene: TRBJ2-1; d_gene: NA; abundance: NA; v_gene: TRBV28; CDR3nt: TGTGCCAGCAGATCCCCCCTAGCGACCTCCTACAATGAGCAGTTCTTC; CDR3aa: CASRSPLATSYNEQFF
j_gene: TRBJ2-2; d_gene: NA; abundance: NA; v_gene: TRBV2; CDR3nt: TGTGCCAGCAGTGACAGGTTGAACACCGGGGAGCTGTTTTTT; CDR3aa: CASSDRLNTGELFF
j_gene: TRBJ1-1; d_gene: TRBD1; abundance: few; v_gene: TRBV25-1; CDR3nt: TGTGCCAGCAGTGAGTCCGGTAGGGGGCGAACTGAAGCTTTCTTT; CDR3aa: CASSESGRGRTEAFF
j_gene: TRBJ2-7; d_gene: NA; abundance: NA; v_gene: TRBV30; CDR3nt: TGTGCCTGGAGCCGTATACAGGGCCACGAGCAGTACTTC; CDR3aa: CAWSRIQGHEQYF
j_gene: TRBJ1-1; d_gene: TRBD1; abundance: NA; v_gene: TRBV10-3; CDR3nt: TGTGCCATCAGTGAGTCTAAGGGGGCGTACACTGAAGCTTTCTTT; CDR3aa: CAISESKGAYTEAFF
j_gene: TRBJ2-7; d_gene: NA; abundance: NA; v_gene: TRBV19; CDR3nt: TGTGCCAGTAGTCCTGGGACACAGTCCTACGAGCAGTACTTC; CDR3aa: CASSPGTQSYEQYF
j_gene: TRBJ1-2; d_gene: TRBD1; abundance: NA; v_gene: TRBV7-9; CDR3nt: TGTGCCAGCAGCCTCACCGGGGGACAGGGTGGGGGCTACACCTTC; CDR3aa: CASSLTGGQGGGYTF
j_gene: TRBJ1-2; d_gene: NA; abundance: NA; v_gene: TRBV25-1; CDR3nt: TGTGCCAGCAGTGAGTCTGGGGGGTCCTTCTATGGCTACACCTTC; CDR3aa: CASSESGGSFYGYTF
j_gene: TRBJ2-5; d_gene: TRBD2; abundance: once; v_gene: TRBV10-1; CDR3nt: TGCGCCAGCAGTAGCGGGAGGGCCTCCTCCTATCTGGAGACCCAGTACTTC; CDR3aa: CASSSGRASSYLETQYF
j_gene: TRBJ1-5; d_gene: TRBD1; abundance: NA; v_gene: TRBV24-1; CDR3nt: TGTGCCACCAGTGATCGGACAGGGGGTGGCAATCAGCCCCAGCATTTT; CDR3aa: CATSDRTGGGNQPQHF
j_gene: TRBJ1-2; d_gene: NA; abundance: once; v_gene: TRBV29-1; CDR3nt: TGCAGCGTTGAAGGGTGGGAGGGTGACCCCTATGGCTACACCTTC; CDR3aa: CSVEGWEGDPYGYTF
j_gene: TRBJ1-6; d_gene: TRBD1; abundance: NA; v_gene: TRBV6-4; CDR3nt: TGTGCCAGCAGACTCGGACAGGGGGTTGATTCACCCCTCCACTTT; CDR3aa: CASRLGQGVDSPLHF
j_gene: TRBJ1-2; d_gene: NA; abundance: NA; v_gene: TRBV6-5; CDR3nt: TGTGCCAGCAGTTCCGGTAAACAGGGACTATATGGCTACACCTTC; CDR3aa: CASSSGKQGLYGYTF
j_gene: TRBJ1-1; d_gene: NA; abundance: NA; v_gene: TRBV3-1/TRBV3-2; CDR3nt: TGTGCCAGCAGCCAATGGTTAGGGGGGGGACATTTGAACACTGAAGCTTTCTTT; CDR3aa: CASSQWLGGGHLNTEAFF
j_gene: TRBJ2-7; d_gene: TRBD2; abundance: NA; v_gene: TRBV10-3; CDR3nt: TGTGCCATCAGCCCCGGGACTAGCTCCTACGAGCAGTACTTC; CDR3aa: CAISPGTSSYEQYF
j_gene: TRBJ2-5; d_gene: NA; abundance: NA; v_gene: TRBV5-1; CDR3nt: TGCGCCAGCAGCTCGACAGGACTAGATCAAGAGACCCAGTACTTC; CDR3aa: CASSSTGLDQETQYF
j_gene: TRBJ2-7; d_gene: TRBD2; abundance: NA; v_gene: TRBV5-1; CDR3nt: TGCGCCAGCAGCGCCCGTATGGGACTAGCGGGCGAGCAGTACTTC; CDR3aa: CASSARMGLAGEQYF
j_gene: TRBJ2-7; d_gene: NA; abundance: NA; v_gene: TRBV7-3; CDR3nt: TGTGCCAGCAGCTTGGAGGGCGGGGACGCCTACGAGCAGTACTTC; CDR3aa: CASSLEGGDAYEQYF
j_gene: TRBJ1-6; d_gene: NA; abundance: NA; v_gene: TRBV9; CDR3nt: TGTGCCAGCAGCGTAGGATCAGGCTATAATTCACCCCTCCACTTT; CDR3aa: CASSVGSGYNSPLHF
j_gene: TRBJ1-1; d_gene: TRBD1; abundance: NA; v_gene: TRBV11-3; CDR3nt: TGTGCCAGCAGCCCTAGGACAGGTGAAGCTTTCTTT; CDR3aa: CASSPRTGEAFF
j_gene: TRBJ1-1; d_gene: TRBD1; abundance: NA; v_gene: TRBV19; CDR3nt: TGTGCCAGTAGTAGGGACAGAAGGGAAAACACTGAAGCTTTCTTT; CDR3aa: CASSRDRRENTEAFF
j_gene: TRBJ1-6; d_gene: NA; abundance: NA; v_gene: TRBV11-3; CDR3nt: TGTGCCAGCAGCCACAATACAGGATTCAATTCACCCCTCCACTTT; CDR3aa: CASSHNTGFNSPLHF
j_gene: TRBJ2-5; d_gene: TRBD2; abundance: NA; v_gene: TRBV18; CDR3nt: TGTGCCAGCTCACCACCTAGCGGGGGGGAGACCCAGTACTTC; CDR3aa: CASSPPSGGETQYF
j_gene: TRBJ1-3; d_gene: NA; abundance: NA; v_gene: TRBV28; CDR3nt: TGTGCCAGCAGTTTTCGAGGGCCCGGAAACACCATATATTTT; CDR3aa: CASSFRGPGNTIYF
j_gene: TRBJ2-7; d_gene: NA; abundance: NA; v_gene: TRBV3-1/TRBV3-2; CDR3nt: TGTGCCAGCAGCCAAGATGTCTACTACGAGCAGTACTTC; CDR3aa: CASSQDVYYEQYF
j_gene: TRBJ2-5; d_gene: TRBD2; abundance: NA; v_gene: TRBV7-2; CDR3nt: TGTGCCAGCAGCCTCCAGCGGGGGGGCTTGGAGACCCAGTACTTC; CDR3aa: CASSLQRGGLETQYF
j_gene: TRBJ1-1; d_gene: NA; abundance: NA; v_gene: TRBV2; CDR3nt: TGTGCCAGCAGCCCGGACAGCACTGAAGCTTTCTTT; CDR3aa: CASSPDSTEAFF
j_gene: TRBJ2-5; d_gene: TRBD2; abundance: NA; v_gene: TRBV13; CDR3nt: TGTGCCAGCAGCTTAGCTTGGCGGGAGGATTTAGAGACCCAGTACTTC; CDR3aa: CASSLAWREDLETQYF
j_gene: TRBJ2-1; d_gene: TRBD2; abundance: NA; v_gene: TRBV5-1; CDR3nt: TGCGCCAGCAGCTTATCTGGCGGGAGCTCCTACAATGAGCAGTTCTTC; CDR3aa: CASSLSGGSSYNEQFF
j_gene: TRBJ2-1; d_gene: TRBD2; abundance: NA; v_gene: TRBV28; CDR3nt: TGTGCCACCGGGGGGGTTCAAAGCGGGCAGTTCTTC; CDR3aa: CATGGVQSGQFF
j_gene: TRBJ1-1; d_gene: TRBD1; abundance: few; v_gene: TRBV4-2; CDR3nt: TGTGCCAGCAGCCAGGGATTTACCGGGACAGGGTTTTTCACTGAAGCTTTCTTT; CDR3aa: CASSQGFTGTGFFTEAFF
j_gene: TRBJ2-7; d_gene: TRBD2; abundance: NA; v_gene: TRBV27; CDR3nt: TGTGCCAGCAGTCAACCCGGACAGGCAGGTCTAGCGGGAGGGTACGAGCAGTACTTC; CDR3aa: CASSQPGQAGLAGGYEQYF
j_gene: TRBJ1-1; d_gene: TRBD1; abundance: NA; v_gene: TRBV3-1/TRBV3-2; CDR3nt: TGTGCCAGCAGCCAAGACGGACAGGGGCTGCGGAACACTGAAGCTTTCTTT; CDR3aa: CASSQDGQGLRNTEAFF
j_gene: TRBJ1-1; d_gene: NA; abundance: few; v_gene: TRBV18; CDR3nt: TGTGCCAGCTCATTCCGGCGGGGTGAAGCTTTCTTT; CDR3aa: CASSFRRGEAFF
j_gene: TRBJ1-1; d_gene: NA; abundance: NA; v_gene: TRBV5-6; CDR3nt: TGTGCCAGCAGCTTGACCCTGAGGACTGAAGCTTTCTTT; CDR3aa: CASSLTLRTEAFF
j_gene: TRBJ1-2; d_gene: TRBD1; abundance: NA; v_gene: TRBV24-1; CDR3nt: TGTGCCACCAGTGATCCTGGGACAGGGGACTATGGCTACACCTTC; CDR3aa: CATSDPGTGDYGYTF
j_gene: TRBJ1-2; d_gene: NA; abundance: NA; v_gene: TRBV28; CDR3nt: TGTGCCAGCAGTTTGGCAGGGGAGGGCTACACCTTC; CDR3aa: CASSLAGEGYTF
j_gene: TRBJ1-4; d_gene: TRBD1; abundance: few; v_gene: TRBV29-1; CDR3nt: TGCAGCGTCACCGACGACAGGGGGCCAACTAATGAAAAACTGTTTTTT; CDR3aa: CSVTDDRGPTNEKLFF
j_gene: TRBJ2-3; d_gene: TRBD2; abundance: NA; v_gene: TRBV5-4; CDR3nt: TGTGCCAGCAGACTAGCGGGGCCCTCCGGTACGCAGTATTTT; CDR3aa: CASRLAGPSGTQYF
j_gene: TRBJ2-1; d_gene: TRBD2; abundance: NA; v_gene: TRBV25-1; CDR3nt: TGTGCCAGCAGTGCGACTAGCGGGAGAGGGAAAAATGAGCAGTTCTTC; CDR3aa: CASSATSGRGKNEQFF